The T cell receptor (beta chain) under discussion was sequenced for a study of T cell repertoires in cytomegalovirus infection. Study at large: The public TCR beta signatures pointed to both CMV infection and matching HLA type.

TCRdb called the reads again in MiXCR, with one record for every CDR3 protein. The table lists approximately 140,000 distinct CDR3 sequences, 7% to 9.5% of them singletons, with roughly 9.1% in the top ten. Findings of the study overall: Accumulated public TCR beta family frequency recognized individuals carrying CMV together with the relevant HLA.

This clonotype appeared many times. The antigen is undetermined. This receptor was taken from a human donor in good health (CMV status not recorded). Some clones in this sample may be carry-over from other donors' samples. The sequencing sample was made of PBMCs.

The CDR3 DNA reads as TGTGCCAGCAGCCACCGACAGGCTAATGAAAAACTGTTTTTT. This encodes CASSHRQANEKLFF. The chain has TRBV7-8 and TRBJ1-4, with D maybe TRBD1 (6 bases). Germline assignment: CDR1 SGHVS and CDR2 FQNEAQ. The CDR3 consists of 14 residues. V lost 5 bases, J lost 3 bases, and 10 bases lay in between.